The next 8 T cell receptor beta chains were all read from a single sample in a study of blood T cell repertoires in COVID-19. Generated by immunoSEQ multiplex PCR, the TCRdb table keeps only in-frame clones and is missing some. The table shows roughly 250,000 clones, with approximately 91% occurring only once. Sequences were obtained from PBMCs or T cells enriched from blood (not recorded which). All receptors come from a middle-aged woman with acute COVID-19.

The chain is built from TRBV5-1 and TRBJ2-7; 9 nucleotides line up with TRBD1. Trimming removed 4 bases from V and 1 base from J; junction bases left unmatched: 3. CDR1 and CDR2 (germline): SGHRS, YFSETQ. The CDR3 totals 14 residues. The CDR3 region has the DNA TGCGCCAGCAGCGAACAGGGGGCGTCCTACGAGCAGTACTTC. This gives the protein CASSEQGASYEQYF.

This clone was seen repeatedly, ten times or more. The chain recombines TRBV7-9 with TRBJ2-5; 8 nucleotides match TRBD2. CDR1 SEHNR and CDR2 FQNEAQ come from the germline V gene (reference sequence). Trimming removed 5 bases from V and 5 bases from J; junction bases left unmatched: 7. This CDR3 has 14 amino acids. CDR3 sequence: CASSTQGGRETQYF. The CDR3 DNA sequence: TGTGCCAGCAGCACACAGGGCGGGAGGGAGACCCAGTACTTC.

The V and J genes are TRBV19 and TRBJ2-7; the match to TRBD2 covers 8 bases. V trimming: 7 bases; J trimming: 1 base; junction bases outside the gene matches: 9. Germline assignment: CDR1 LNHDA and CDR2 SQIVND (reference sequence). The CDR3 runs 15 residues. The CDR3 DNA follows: TGTGCCAGTACCCCCTCGGCGGGGGGTTCCTACGAGCAGTACTTC. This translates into CASTPSAGGSYEQYF.

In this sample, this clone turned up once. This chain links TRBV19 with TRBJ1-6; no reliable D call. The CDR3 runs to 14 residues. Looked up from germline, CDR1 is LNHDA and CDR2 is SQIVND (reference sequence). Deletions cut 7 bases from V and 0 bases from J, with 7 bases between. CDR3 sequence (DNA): TGTGCCAGTACCCCGAGCTCCTATAATTCACCCCTCCACTTT. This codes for CASTPSSYNSPLHF.

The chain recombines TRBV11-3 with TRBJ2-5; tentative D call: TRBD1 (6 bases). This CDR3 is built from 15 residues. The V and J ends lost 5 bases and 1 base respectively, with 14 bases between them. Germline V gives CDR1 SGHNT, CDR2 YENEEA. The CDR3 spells CASSQGSAPQETQYF. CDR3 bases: TGTGCCAGCAGCCAGGGGTCAGCGCCCCAAGAGACCCAGTACTTC.

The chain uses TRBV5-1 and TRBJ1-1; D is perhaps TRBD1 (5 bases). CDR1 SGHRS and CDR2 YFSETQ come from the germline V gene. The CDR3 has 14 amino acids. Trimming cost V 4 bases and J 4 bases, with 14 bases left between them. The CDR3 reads CASSPQGSATEAFF. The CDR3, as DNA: TGCGCCAGCAGCCCTCAGGGTTCGGCCACTGAAGCTTTCTTT.

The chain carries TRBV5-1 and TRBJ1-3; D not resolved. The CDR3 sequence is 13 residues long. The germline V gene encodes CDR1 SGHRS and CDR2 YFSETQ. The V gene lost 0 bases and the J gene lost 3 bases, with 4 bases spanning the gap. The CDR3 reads CASSLGVGNTIYF. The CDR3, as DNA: TGCGCCAGCAGCTTGGGAGTTGGAAACACCATATATTTT. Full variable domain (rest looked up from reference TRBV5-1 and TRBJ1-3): KAGVTQTPRYLIKTRGQQVTLSCSPISGHRSVSWYQQTPGQGLQFLFEYFSETQRNKGNFPGRFSGRQFSNSRSEMNVSTLELGDSALYLCASSLGVGNTIYFGEGSWLTVV.

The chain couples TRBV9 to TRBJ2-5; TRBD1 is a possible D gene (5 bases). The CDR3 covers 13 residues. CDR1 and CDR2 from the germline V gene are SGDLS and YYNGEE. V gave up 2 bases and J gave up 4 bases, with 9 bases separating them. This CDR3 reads CASSVQGGETQYF. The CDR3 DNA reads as TGTGCCAGCAGCGTGCAGGGCGGAGAGACCCAGTACTTC.